There are a few counts of the clone carrying this TCR beta chain. MiXCR, applied by TCRdb to the PCR reads, yields one record per CDR3 protein. In the table there are approximately 500,000 distinct CDR3 sequences, 25% of which are singletons. The germline gives CDR1 SEHNR, CDR2 FQNEAQ (reference sequence). The CDR3 consists of 16 residues. The V end was cut by 4 bases, the J end by 4 bases, with 19 bases between. This specimen comes from a study of molecular identifiers for immune sequencing clone quantification. The receptor's source is a human donor in good health. Some libraries in this study had Jurkat cell RNA spiked in. The rearrangement links TRBV7-9 to TRBJ1-2, with D unresolved. Sequences were obtained from naive CD8+ T cells from blood, with Jurkat cell RNA spiked in. This sample's subset: FACS-sorted CD8+CD4-CCR7+CD45RA+ naive T cells. CDR3 region: CASSSPGSGGIYGYTF. The CDR3 DNA reads TGTGCCAGCAGCTCCCCGGGCTCAGGAGGAATCTATGGCTACACCTTC.